The 16 T cell receptor beta chains below come from one sample, sequenced in a study of yellow fever vaccine responses in identical twins. TCRdb called the RT-PCR reads again in MiXCR, with one record for every CDR3 protein. The top ten clones hold approximately 6.4% of a sample with more than 700 distinct CDR3 sequences, around 81% of them seen once. The sequenced sample was T cells from blood (PBMCs), unsorted or a sorted subset (not recorded which), obtained before or after yellow fever vaccination (not recorded which). Receptors originate from a woman between 18 and 29 years old who received the yellow fever vaccine.

This clonotype was recorded a few times. The V gene is TRBV6-4, the J gene TRBJ2-3; 11 bases match TRBD2. The CDR3 extends over 17 amino acids. Germline V CDR1 and CDR2: MRHNA, SNTAGT. V shed 6 bases, J shed 1 base, and the junction held 9 bases outside the gene matches. The DNA of the CDR3 is TGTGCCAGCAGCGCTAAACAGGGACTAGCGGGCACAGATACGCAGTATTTT. Translated, it gives CASSAKQGLAGTDTQYF.

This chain joins TRBV5-1 and TRBJ2-7; D is undetermined. This CDR3 has 11 residues. With 3 bases removed from V and 2 bases from J, the gap between germline ends came to 3 bases. Germline lookup yields CDR1 SGHRS and CDR2 YFSETQ. CDR3 bases: TGCGCCAGCAGCTCGCCCTACGAGCAGTACTTC. Protein product: CASSSPYEQYF.

V is TRBV7-9 and J is TRBJ2-1; perhaps TRBD2 as D (6 bases). The germline V gene encodes CDR1 SEHNR and CDR2 FQNEAQ (reference sequence). CDR3 length: 14 amino acids. V was cut by 3 bases and J by 0 bases, with 6 bases left in between. The CDR3 reads CASSLGGSYNEQFF. The CDR3 region has the DNA TGTGCCAGCAGCTTGGGGGGCTCCTACAATGAGCAGTTCTTC.

The chain links TRBV10-3 to TRBJ2-1, with 15 bases fitting TRBD2. The CDR3 loop spans 15 amino acids. From germline, CDR1 is ENHRY and CDR2 SYGVKD. Trimming removed 4 bases from V and 13 bases from J; junction bases left unmatched: 8. DNA of the CDR3: TGTGCCATCAGTGCGCAGCCGGGACTAGCGGGAGGACAGTTCTTC. As protein: CAISAQPGLAGGQFF.

The chain joins TRBV10-1 to TRBJ1-5, with a tentative D call TRBD1 (6 bases). The germline gives CDR1 WNHNN, CDR2 SYGVQD (reference sequence). This CDR3 has 16 residues. V lost 1 base to trimming and J lost 3 bases, with 13 bases between them. CDR3 DNA: TGCGCCAGCAGTGAGTTACAGGGTTTCGACAATCAGCCCCAGCATTTT. It translates to CASSELQGFDNQPQHF.

CDR3 sequence reads: CATSRAGMVSEQYV. CDR3 sequence (DNA): TGTGCCACCAGCAGAGCTGGGATGGTGAGCGAGCAGTACGTC. The rearrangement uses TRBV15 and TRBJ2-7; D is uncertain. Trimming removed 1 base at V and 6 bases at J, with 13 bases between. Germline V CDR1 and CDR2: LNHNV, YYDKDF (reference sequence). CDR3 length equals 14 residues.

This clonotype was recorded once. The gene calls are TRBV4-1 and TRBJ1-6; D unclear. Germline CDR1 reads MGHRA; CDR2 reads YSYEKL. The CDR3 totals 15 residues. The V gene lost 0 bases and the J gene lost 6 bases, with 9 bases spanning the gap. The CDR3 reads CASSQETASNSPLHF. DNA of the CDR3: TGCGCCAGCAGCCAAGAAACAGCCTCTAATTCACCCCTCCACTTT.

A single count supports this clonotype. The chain carries TRBV10-3 and TRBJ2-7; the D gene is possibly TRBD1 (5 bases). Looked up from germline, CDR1 is ENHRY and CDR2 is SYGVKD. CDR3 length equals 13 residues. Trimming cost V 5 bases and J 1 base, with 9 bases left between them. CDR3 sequence: CAISLDSSYEQYF. The CDR3 nucleotides read TGTGCCATCAGTCTCGACAGTTCCTACGAGCAGTACTTC.

The chain employs TRBV6-5 and TRBJ1-2; unclear D gene. Trimming stripped 0 bases from V and 6 bases from J, with 17 bases between. CDR1 is MNHEY, CDR2 SVGAGI, per germline. The CDR3 consists of 16 residues. CDR3 nucleotide sequence: TGTGCCAGCAGTTACTCCGAAACCGGGCACGGACATGGCTACACCTTC. The encoded protein is CASSYSETGHGHGYTF.

CDR3 protein: CASRTLAGGSSYNEQFF. CDR3 coding DNA: TGTGCCAGCAGGACACTAGCGGGAGGGAGCTCCTACAATGAGCAGTTCTTC. This chain uses TRBV6-1 with TRBJ2-1; 13 bases fit TRBD2. After removal of 6 bases from V and 0 bases from J, the junction contained 5 bases not matched to a gene. Germline lookup yields CDR1 MNHNS and CDR2 SASEGT. There are 17 residues in the CDR3.

The chain has TRBV15 and TRBJ1-2; possibly TRBD1 for D (6 bases). The CDR3 has 14 residues. V lost 5 bases to trimming and J lost 8 bases, with 18 bases between them. Germline values: CDR1 LNHNV, CDR2 YYDKDF (reference sequence). CDR3 DNA sequence: TGTGCCACCAGCTCCCGACCCGGGACAAAAGGCTACACCTTC. Translated, it gives CATSSRPGTKGYTF.

V and J are TRBV6-1 and TRBJ2-7, with 11 positions matching TRBD2. This CDR3 is 14 amino acids long. The V segment lost 7 bases and the J segment 2 bases; nucleotides outside the gene matches: 4. CDR1 is MNHNS and CDR2 is SASEGT in the germline V gene. The CDR3 spells CASTTSGSAYEQYF. As DNA, the CDR3 is TGTGCCAGCACTACTAGCGGGAGTGCCTACGAGCAGTACTTC.

The chain links TRBV11-1 to TRBJ1-4; TRBD1 matches at 9 bases. V lost 5 bases, J lost 1 base, and 14 bases stayed unmatched. Germline lookup yields CDR1 SGHAT and CDR2 FQDESV (reference sequence). This CDR3 spans 19 amino acids. CDR3 in DNA: TGTGCCAGCAGCCTCAGATCTCGGGACAGGGATATAACTAATGAAAAACTGTTTTTT. This translates into CASSLRSRDRDITNEKLFF.

This clonotype occurred a few times. The V and J genes are TRBV6-1 and TRBJ1-1, with 8 nucleotides matching TRBD1. There are 14 residues in the CDR3. V gave up 6 bases and J gave up 0 bases; unmatched junction bases: 3. Germline CDR1 is MNHNS and CDR2 is SASEGT. CDR3 in DNA: TGTGCCAGCAGGTTGACAGGGGTGAACACTGAAGCTTTCTTT. Protein product: CASRLTGVNTEAFF.

The chain is built from TRBV12-3 or TRBV12-4 and TRBJ1-2; D remains unclear. The CDR3 loop spans 16 amino acids. V lost 7 bases to trimming and J lost 2 bases, with 20 bases between them. The CDR3 sequence: CASTEEVSSPNYGYTF. Written as DNA, the CDR3 is TGTGCCAGCACCGAGGAGGTTTCATCGCCAAACTATGGCTACACCTTC.

This chain joins TRBV20-1 and TRBJ2-3, with a possible D match to TRBD2 (5 bases). V lost 6 bases and J 1 base, leaving 11 bases between the germline ends. Per the germline V gene, CDR1 is DFQATT and CDR2 is SNEGSKA (reference sequence). The length of the CDR3 is 13 residues. CDR3 protein: CSAQRSRTDTQYF. The CDR3 bases are TGCAGTGCCCAGCGGAGCCGCACAGATACGCAGTATTTT.